Each of the 31 T cell receptor beta chains below was sequenced from the same sample in a study of T cell repertoires in cytomegalovirus infection. TCRdb ran MiXCR on the reads and lists one entry per CDR3 protein. The sample holds fewer than 550,000 distinct CDR3 sequences, more than 15% seen once. Source material: CD8+ T cells from PBMCs. The receptors shown here come from a human donor in good health (CMV status not recorded). Some clones in this sample may be carry-over from other donors' samples.

This clonotype showed up many times. The chain has TRBV7-2 and TRBJ1-5; D gene unclear. The germline V gene has CDR1 SGHTA and CDR2 FQGNSA. Deletions cut 5 bases from V and 1 base from J, with 9 bases between. The CDR3 runs to 14 residues. CDR3 sequence: CASSMDSSNQPQHF. The CDR3 region has the DNA TGTGCCAGCAGCATGGACTCGAGCAATCAGCCCCAGCATTTT.

This clonotype appeared a few times. In nucleotides, the CDR3 is TGTGCCAGCAGTCCCCGGGACAGGGGGTACGGTTCACCCCTCCACTTT. Its protein is CASSPRDRGYGSPLHF. V and J are TRBV27 and TRBJ1-6, with 11 bases identical to TRBD1. The germline CDR1 and CDR2 sequences are MNHEY and SMNVEV (reference sequence). The junction had 9 bases not matched to a gene; V was cut back by 5 bases and J by 9 bases. The CDR3 is 16 residues long.

V is TRBV12-5 and J is TRBJ1-1; no definite D call. Trimming removed 1 base from V and 8 bases from J, with 5 bases in between. CDR1 LGHNT and CDR2 FRNRAP come from the germline V gene. The CDR3 is made up of 11 amino acids. The CDR3 is CASGLETEAFF. Here the CDR3 DNA reads TGTGCTAGTGGTTTGGAGACCGAAGCTTTCTTT.

This clonotype came up many times. The chain combines TRBV7-6 with TRBJ2-1; D gene uncertain. This CDR3 comprises 15 residues. V gave up 3 bases and J gave up 0 bases, with 9 bases separating them. Per the germline V gene, CDR1 is SGHVS and CDR2 is FNYEAQ. The DNA for the CDR3 is TGTGCCAGCAGCTTTCGACTCAGCTCCTACAATGAGCAGTTCTTC. It specifies CASSFRLSSYNEQFF.

This clonotype was seen at least ten times. The J gene is TRBJ1-5, the V gene TRBV12-5, with D tentatively TRBD1 (6 bases). Trimming removed 5 bases from V and 8 bases from J, with 13 bases in between. Germline loops: CDR1 LGHNT, CDR2 FRNRAP. The CDR3 consists of 13 residues. The CDR3: CASGAQGFKPQHF. The DNA of the CDR3 is TGTGCTAGTGGTGCCCAGGGGTTTAAGCCCCAGCATTTT.

The chain links TRBV28 to TRBJ2-7, with D unresolved. From germline, CDR1 is MDHEN and CDR2 SYDVKM. The CDR3 sequence is 14 residues long. Trimming removed 6 bases from V and 0 bases from J, with 12 bases in between. The CDR3 is CASRDQRTSYEQYF. CDR3 in DNA: TGTGCCAGCAGGGACCAACGGACCTCCTACGAGCAGTACTTC.

This clonotype appeared many times. The chain uses TRBV7-8 and TRBJ2-1; 13 bases map to TRBD2. CDR3 length: 16 amino acids. Trimming at V came to 5 bases and at J to 8 bases, leaving 9 bases not matched to a gene. Germline-derived CDR1 and CDR2 are SGHVS and FQNEAQ. The CDR3 sequence: CASSLRLAGGRDEQFF. The CDR3 DNA reads TGTGCCAGCAGCCTCCGACTAGCGGGGGGCCGCGATGAGCAGTTCTTC.

CDR3 residues: CASSQGWGGGQPQHF. Written as DNA, the CDR3 is TGTGCCAGCAGCCAAGGATGGGGGGGAGGTCAGCCCCAGCATTTT. This chain uses TRBV3-1 with TRBJ1-5, with a weak D call TRBD1 (5 bases). Per germline, CDR1 LGHDT and CDR2 YNNKEL (reference sequence). Trimming cost V 1 base and J 6 bases, with 13 bases left between them. The CDR3 is 15 residues long.

A word on this clonotype: One base away lies a much larger clone, so this may be a sequencing read error. V is TRBV28 and J is TRBJ2-7; a possible D gene is TRBD1 (5 bases). The CDR3 is 15 residues long. Germline CDR1 reads MDHEN; CDR2 reads SYDVKM. V gave up 5 bases and J gave up 0 bases, with 14 bases separating them. DNA of the CDR3: TGTGCCAGCAGTCCCCTAGGGGAAAGCTCCTACGAGCAGTACTTC. It codes for CASSPLGESSYEQYF.

This clonotype was seen a few times. V is TRBV28 and J is TRBJ1-4; TRBD1 aligns across 9 bases. CDR1 and CDR2 (germline): MDHEN, SYDVKM. The CDR3 extends over 15 amino acids. With V trimmed by 5 bases and J by 3 bases, 4 bases remained unmatched. The CDR3 DNA sequence: TGTGCCAGCAGTCCACAGGGGGCACCTAATGAAAAACTGTTTTTT. Translating gives CASSPQGAPNEKLFF.

The chain is built from TRBV27 and TRBJ1-1; D unclear. This CDR3 is built from 15 residues. V was shortened by 2 bases and J by 0 bases, with 10 bases between the two germline ends. The V gene's germline CDR1 is MNHEY and CDR2 SMNVEV (reference sequence). Here the CDR3 reads CASSLRVGLNTEAFF. The CDR3 nucleotides read TGTGCCAGCAGTTTACGCGTCGGCCTGAACACTGAAGCTTTCTTT.

This clonotype was seen only a few times. This chain uses TRBV28 with TRBJ2-2; D is possibly TRBD2 (5 bases). V was cut by 5 bases and J by 5 bases, with 18 bases left in between. The CDR3 is 16 residues long. From germline, CDR1 is MDHEN and CDR2 SYDVKM. In DNA, the CDR3 is TGTGCCAGCAGTCCCCCCCGGGGAGTACGTACCGGGGAGCTGTTTTTT. Translating it yields CASSPPRGVRTGELFF.

The V gene is TRBV15, the J gene TRBJ1-2, with 7 bases identical to TRBD1. After removal of 0 bases from V and 7 bases from J, the junction contained 11 bases not matched to a gene. The germline gives CDR1 LNHNV, CDR2 YYDKDF (reference sequence). There are 16 residues in the CDR3. CDR3 region: CATSRDSEGAVRGYTF. The CDR3, as DNA: TGTGCCACCAGCAGAGATTCGGAGGGGGCGGTGCGTGGCTACACCTTC.

As for this clonotype: This may arise from a read error, as a much more abundant clone is one base away. The rearrangement joins TRBV20-1 to TRBJ1-1; a possible D gene is TRBD1 (5 bases). Per the germline V gene, CDR1 is DFQATT and CDR2 is SNEGSKA (reference sequence). V lost 5 bases, J lost 0 bases, and 25 bases lay in between. The CDR3 loop spans 18 amino acids. This chain's CDR3 is CSARNRDRLGKMNTEAFF. In nucleotides, the CDR3 is TGCAGTGCTCGCAACCGGGACCGACTAGGTAAGATGAACACTGAAGCTTTCTTT.

Remarks on this clonotype: Since a much larger clone is just one base distant, this may be a read error. The chain employs TRBV6-2 or TRBV6-3 and TRBJ2-7; D unclear. CDR1 and CDR2 (germline): MNHEY, SVGEGT. The CDR3 totals 13 residues. V lost 5 bases, J lost 2 bases, and 10 bases lay in between. Here the CDR3 reads CASSEVTTYEQYF. CDR3 sequence (DNA): TGTGCCAGCAGTGAAGTAACGACCTACGAGCAGTACTTC.

There are a few counts of this clonotype. This rearrangement joins TRBV6-1 to TRBJ1-1; no definite D call. V shed 6 bases and J shed 0 bases, with 8 bases lying between them. CDR1 and CDR2 from the germline V gene are MNHNS and SASEGT. This CDR3 comprises 13 residues. CDR3 nucleotides: TGTGCCAGCAGCCAGTTAGTGAACACTGAAGCTTTCTTT. Its translation: CASSQLVNTEAFF.

This clonotype was observed at least ten times. The chain couples TRBV15 to TRBJ2-7; 8 positions match TRBD2. The CDR3 extends over 17 amino acids. V lost 0 bases to trimming and J lost 1 base; unmatched junction nucleotides: 8. Per the germline V gene, CDR1 is LNHNV and CDR2 is YYDKDF (reference sequence). The CDR3 nucleotides are TGTGCCACCAGCAGAGATCGCGGGACTAGTGTATCCTACGAGCAGTACTTC. Its translation is CATSRDRGTSVSYEQYF.

This clonotype was detected ten times or more. The chain recombines TRBV27 with TRBJ2-2; 10 bases fit TRBD2. Germline CDR1 MNHEY, CDR2 SMNVEV (reference sequence). The ends lost 5 bases at V and 6 bases at J; junction bases unmatched: 9. This CDR3 region has 16 residues. CDR3 coding DNA: TGTGCCAGCAGTCCCTTTAGCGGGAGGTTGGCCGGGGAGCTGTTTTTT. Translation gives CASSPFSGRLAGELFF.

The J gene is TRBJ2-5, the V gene TRBV24-1; D possibly uses TRBD1 or TRBD2 (5 bases each). CDR1 KGHDR and CDR2 SFDVKD come from the germline V gene. The V end lost 0 bases, the J end lost 5 bases, and 12 bases lay between the germline ends. The CDR3 totals 15 residues. The DNA of the CDR3 is TGTGCCACCAGTGATTTGGGGACGCCGGAGGAGACCCAGTACTTC. It is translated as CATSDLGTPEETQYF.

Only a few counts were recorded for this clonotype. This chain links TRBV4-1 with TRBJ1-5, with D perhaps TRBD1 (5 bases). The V end was cut by 1 base, the J end by 0 bases, with 7 bases between. The V gene's germline CDR1 is MGHRA and CDR2 YSYEKL. The CDR3 consists of 15 residues. CDR3: CASSQGGDSNQPQHF. CDR3 bases: TGCGCCAGCAGCCAAGGAGGGGATAGCAATCAGCCCCAGCATTTT.

The chain combines TRBV13 with TRBJ2-5; no clear D. Germline-derived CDR1 and CDR2 are PRHDT and FYEKMQ (reference sequence). The CDR3 has 15 residues. Trimming pared 2 bases from V and 1 base from J, leaving 11 bases between. The CDR3 DNA follows: TGTGCCAGCAGCTTATTGAGGAACAGCCAAGAGACCCAGTACTTC. This encodes CASSLLRNSQETQYF.

This clonotype was found many times. The chain joins TRBV6-5 to TRBJ2-1; 7 bases are a match to TRBD1. The CDR3 has 15 residues. V was pared by 2 bases and J by 4 bases, with 5 bases of the junction left unmatched. Germline V CDR1 and CDR2: MNHEY, SVGAGI. The CDR3 region is CASSYEGARYNEQFF. DNA of the CDR3: TGTGCCAGCAGTTACGAGGGGGCGCGTTACAATGAGCAGTTCTTC.

This clonotype came up a few times. V and J are TRBV19 and TRBJ1-2; TRBD1 matches at 11 bases. This CDR3 spans 15 amino acids. Germline V gene sequence: CDR1 LNHDA, CDR2 SQIVND (reference sequence). After removal of 2 bases from V and 7 bases from J, the junction contained 6 bases not matched to a gene. CDR3 amino acids: CASSIKGQGARGYTF. The CDR3 coding sequence is TGTGCCAGTAGTATAAAAGGACAGGGGGCGCGTGGCTACACCTTC. Using reference TRBV19 and TRBJ1-2 for the parts outside the CDR3, the full variable domain is DGGITQSPKYLFRKEGQNVTLSCEQNLNHDAMYWYRQDPGQGLRLIYYSQIVNDFQKGDIAEGYSVSREKKESFPLTVTSAQKNPTAFYLCASSIKGQGARGYTFGSGTRLTVV.

This clonotype was seen ten or more times. This rearrangement joins TRBV4-1 to TRBJ1-1, with TRBD1 as a possible D gene (6 bases). V lost 4 bases, J lost 0 bases, and 15 bases lay in between. CDR1 is MGHRA, CDR2 YSYEKL, per germline. This CDR3 region has 16 residues. The CDR3 loop is CASSPWAGAMNTEAFF. The DNA of the CDR3 is TGCGCCAGCAGCCCCTGGGCGGGGGCGATGAACACTGAAGCTTTCTTT.

This chain links TRBV6-6 with TRBJ1-1; tentative D call: TRBD1 (5 bases). The CDR3 has 12 amino acids. Trimming took 0 bases from V and 10 from J, leaving 9 bases between them. Per the germline V gene, CDR1 is MNHNY and CDR2 is SVGAGI (reference sequence). For the CDR3, the DNA is TGTGCCAGCAGTTACTCGAGGGGTGGAGCTTTCTTT. Its protein is CASSYSRGGAFF.

This clonotype was seen a handful of times. The gene calls are TRBV9 and TRBJ1-1; TRBD1 aligns across 9 bases. Germline CDR1 and CDR2: SGDLS and YYNGEE. The CDR3 has 15 amino acids. V was pared by 3 bases and J by 3 bases, with 6 bases of the junction left unmatched. CDR3 sequence (DNA): TGTGCCAGCAGCGCGACAGGGGGTTTGGACACTGAAGCTTTCTTT. Amino acid sequence: CASSATGGLDTEAFF.

The chain combines TRBV28 with TRBJ2-7; no firm D call. Germline V gene sequence: CDR1 MDHEN, CDR2 SYDVKM. The V end was cut by 1 base, the J end by 5 bases, with 12 bases between. The length of the CDR3 is 14 residues. Written as DNA, the CDR3 is TGTGCCAGCAGTTTATCACCGAACGAACACGAGCAGTACTTC. The encoded protein is CASSLSPNEHEQYF.

The gene calls are TRBV27 and TRBJ2-3; tentative D call: TRBD2 (6 bases). V lost 4 bases and J lost 3, with 14 bases in between. Germline values: CDR1 MNHEY, CDR2 SMNVEV (reference sequence). This CDR3 is 15 amino acids long. The CDR3: CASSWGGRETDTQYF. CDR3 bases: TGTGCCAGCAGTTGGGGAGGAAGGGAAACAGATACGCAGTATTTT.

The chain couples TRBV7-9 to TRBJ1-2, with D hard to call. The germline CDR1 and CDR2 sequences are SEHNR and FQNEAQ (reference sequence). V was clipped by 4 bases and J by 6 bases, with 15 bases between them. This CDR3 has 14 residues. The CDR3 DNA sequence: TGTGCCAGCAGCTCCACGGGTATAACGAATGGCTACACCTTC. This sequence encodes CASSSTGITNGYTF.

Ten or more counts support this clonotype. This chain's CDR3 is CASSPRAFRDRGNEQYF. CDR3 sequence (DNA): TGTGCCAGCAGTCCTCGGGCTTTTCGGGACAGGGGTAACGAGCAGTACTTC. This chain uses TRBV12-3 or TRBV12-4 with TRBJ2-7, with 10 bases matching TRBD1. V lost 5 bases, J lost 5 bases, and 15 bases stayed unmatched. The CDR3 is made up of 17 amino acids.

This clonotype was recorded a few times. The genes are TRBV5-6 and TRBJ2-3; 13 nucleotides line up with TRBD2. Per germline, CDR1 SGHDT and CDR2 YYEEEE. V was pared by 4 bases and J by 2 bases, with 4 bases of the junction left unmatched. This CDR3 has 16 amino acids. The CDR3 reads CASSPGLAGYTDTQYF. CDR3 nucleotides: TGTGCCAGCAGCCCGGGACTAGCGGGGTACACAGATACGCAGTATTTT.